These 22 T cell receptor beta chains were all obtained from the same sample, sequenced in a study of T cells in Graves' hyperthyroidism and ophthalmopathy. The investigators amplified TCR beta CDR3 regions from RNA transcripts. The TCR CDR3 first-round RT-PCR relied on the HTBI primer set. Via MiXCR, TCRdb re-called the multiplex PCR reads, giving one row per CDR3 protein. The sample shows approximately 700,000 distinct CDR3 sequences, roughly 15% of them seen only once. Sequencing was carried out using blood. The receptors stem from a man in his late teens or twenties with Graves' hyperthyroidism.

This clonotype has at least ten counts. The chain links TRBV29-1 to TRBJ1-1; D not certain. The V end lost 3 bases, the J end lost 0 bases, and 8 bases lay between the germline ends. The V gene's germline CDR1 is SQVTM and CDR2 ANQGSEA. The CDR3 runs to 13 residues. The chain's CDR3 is CSVERRMNTEAFF. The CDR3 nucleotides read TGCAGCGTTGAGCGGCGCATGAACACTGAAGCTTTCTTT.

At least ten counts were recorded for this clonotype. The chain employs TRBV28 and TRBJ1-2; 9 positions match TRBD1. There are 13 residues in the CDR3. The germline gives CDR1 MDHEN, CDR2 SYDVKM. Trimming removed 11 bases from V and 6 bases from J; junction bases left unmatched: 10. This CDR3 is CAGRGQGRNGYTF. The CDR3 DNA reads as TGTGCCGGACGGGGACAGGGCAGAAATGGCTACACCTTC.

Here the CDR3 DNA reads TGTGCCAGCAGTTACCCTACCAAGGACCAAAATATGCCAGGGCCCCTCCACTTT. Protein product: CASSYPTKDQNMPGPLHF. The gene calls are TRBV6-5 and TRBJ1-6, with D possibly matching TRBD1 (5 bases). In germline, CDR1 is MNHEY, CDR2 SVGAGI. Trimming took off 2 bases at V and 13 bases at J, with 27 bases between the two ends. This CDR3 contains 18 residues.

The CDR3 DNA follows: TGTGCCAGTAGTATTTCCTCGACAGGGGGCGTTGAAAAACTGTTTTTT. As protein: CASSISSTGGVEKLFF. The rearrangement joins TRBV19 to TRBJ1-4; 10 positions match TRBD1. The CDR3 has 16 residues. Trimming cost V 3 bases and J 7 bases; bases outside gene matches: 8. The germline CDR1 and CDR2 sequences are LNHDA and SQIVND (reference sequence).

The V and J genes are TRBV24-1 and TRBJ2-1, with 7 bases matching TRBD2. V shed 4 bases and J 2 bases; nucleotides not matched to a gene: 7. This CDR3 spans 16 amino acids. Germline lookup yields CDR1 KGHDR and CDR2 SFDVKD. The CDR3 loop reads CATSEAESGTYNEQFF. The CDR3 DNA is TGTGCCACCAGTGAGGCGGAAAGCGGGACCTACAATGAGCAGTTCTTC.

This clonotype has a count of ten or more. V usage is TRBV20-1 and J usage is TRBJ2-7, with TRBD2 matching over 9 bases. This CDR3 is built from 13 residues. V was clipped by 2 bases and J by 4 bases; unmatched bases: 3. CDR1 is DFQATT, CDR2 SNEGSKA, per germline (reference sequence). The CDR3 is CSARSTSGYEQYF. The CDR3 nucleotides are TGCAGTGCTAGATCGACTAGCGGATACGAGCAGTACTTC.

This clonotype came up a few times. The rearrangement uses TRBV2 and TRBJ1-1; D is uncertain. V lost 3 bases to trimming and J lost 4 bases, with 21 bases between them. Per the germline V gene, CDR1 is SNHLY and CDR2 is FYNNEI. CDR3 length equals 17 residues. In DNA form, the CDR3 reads TGTGCCAGCAGTGAGTCTTTAATCGTCTCGGAGAGCACTGAAGCTTTCTTT. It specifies CASSESLIVSESTEAFF.

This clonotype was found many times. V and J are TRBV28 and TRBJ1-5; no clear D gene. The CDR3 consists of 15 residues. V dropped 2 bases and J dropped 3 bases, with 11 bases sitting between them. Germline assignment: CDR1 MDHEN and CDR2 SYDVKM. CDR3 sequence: CASSLTAELNQPQHF. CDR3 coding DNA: TGTGCCAGCAGTTTAACGGCAGAGCTCAATCAGCCCCAGCATTTT.

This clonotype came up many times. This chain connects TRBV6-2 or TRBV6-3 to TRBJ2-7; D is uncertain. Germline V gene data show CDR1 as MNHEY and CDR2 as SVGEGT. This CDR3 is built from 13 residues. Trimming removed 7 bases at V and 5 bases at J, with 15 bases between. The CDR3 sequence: CASTPLPRHEQYF. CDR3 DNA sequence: TGTGCCAGCACACCTCTCCCCAGGCACGAGCAGTACTTC.

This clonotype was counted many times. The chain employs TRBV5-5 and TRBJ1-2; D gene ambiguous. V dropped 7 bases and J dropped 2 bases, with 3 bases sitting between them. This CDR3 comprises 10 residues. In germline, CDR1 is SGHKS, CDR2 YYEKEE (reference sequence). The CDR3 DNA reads TGTGCCAGCGGAAACTATGGCTACACCTTC. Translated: CASGNYGYTF.

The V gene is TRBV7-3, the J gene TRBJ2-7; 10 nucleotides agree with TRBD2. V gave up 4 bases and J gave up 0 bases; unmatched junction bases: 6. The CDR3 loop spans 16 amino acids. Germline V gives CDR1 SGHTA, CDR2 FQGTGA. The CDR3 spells CASSSRGTSASYEQYF. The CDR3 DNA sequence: TGTGCCAGCAGCTCCCGGGGGACTAGCGCCTCCTACGAGCAGTACTTC. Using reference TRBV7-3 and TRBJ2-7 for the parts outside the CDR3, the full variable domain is GAGVSQTPSNKVTEKGKYVELRCDPISGHTALYWYRQSLGQGPEFLIYFQGTGAADDSGLPNDRFFAVRPEGSVSTLKIQRTERGDSAVYLCASSSRGTSASYEQYFGPGTRLTVT.

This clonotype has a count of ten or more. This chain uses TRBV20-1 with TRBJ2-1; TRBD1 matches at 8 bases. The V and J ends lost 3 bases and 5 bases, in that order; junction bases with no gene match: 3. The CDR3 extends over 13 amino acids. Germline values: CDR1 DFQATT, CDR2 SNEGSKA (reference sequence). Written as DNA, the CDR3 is TGCAGTGCTAGTTGGGACAGGCACAATGAGCAGTTCTTC. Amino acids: CSASWDRHNEQFF.

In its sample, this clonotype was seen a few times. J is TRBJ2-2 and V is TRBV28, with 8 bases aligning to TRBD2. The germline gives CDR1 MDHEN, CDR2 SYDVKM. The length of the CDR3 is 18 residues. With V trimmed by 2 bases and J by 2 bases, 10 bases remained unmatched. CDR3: CASSLLPKLAVNTGELFF. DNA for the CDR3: TGTGCCAGCAGTTTACTCCCTAAACTAGCGGTAAACACCGGGGAGCTGTTTTTT.

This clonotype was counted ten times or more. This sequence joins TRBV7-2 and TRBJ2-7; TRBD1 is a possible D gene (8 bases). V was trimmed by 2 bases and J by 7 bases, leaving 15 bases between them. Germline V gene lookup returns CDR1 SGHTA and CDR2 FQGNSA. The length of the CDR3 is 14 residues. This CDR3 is CASSLNRGGREQYF. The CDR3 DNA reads TGTGCCAGCAGCTTAAACAGGGGGGGACGGGAGCAGTACTTC.

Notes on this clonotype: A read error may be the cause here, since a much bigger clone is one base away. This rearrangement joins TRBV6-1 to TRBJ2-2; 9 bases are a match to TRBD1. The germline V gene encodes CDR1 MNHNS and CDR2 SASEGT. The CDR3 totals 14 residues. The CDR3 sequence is CATIQGATPGELLF. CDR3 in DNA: TGTGCCACCATACAGGGGGCGACGCCCGGGGAGCTGCTTTTT.

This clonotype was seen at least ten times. CDR3 sequence: CASSFDEQYF. The CDR3 DNA is TGTGCCAGCAGTTTCGATGAGCAGTACTTC. The chain recombines TRBV27 with TRBJ2-7; D gene unclear. Germline-derived CDR1 and CDR2 are MNHEY and SMNVEV (reference sequence). Deletions cut 3 bases from V and 7 bases from J, with 4 bases between. The CDR3 consists of 10 residues.

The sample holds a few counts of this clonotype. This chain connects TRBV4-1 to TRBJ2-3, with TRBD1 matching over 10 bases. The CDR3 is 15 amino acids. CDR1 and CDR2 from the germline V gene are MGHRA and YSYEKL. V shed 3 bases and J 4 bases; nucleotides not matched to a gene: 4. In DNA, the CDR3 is TGCGCCAGCAGCCAGGTCGGACAGGGGGCAGATACGCAGTATTTT. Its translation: CASSQVGQGADTQYF.

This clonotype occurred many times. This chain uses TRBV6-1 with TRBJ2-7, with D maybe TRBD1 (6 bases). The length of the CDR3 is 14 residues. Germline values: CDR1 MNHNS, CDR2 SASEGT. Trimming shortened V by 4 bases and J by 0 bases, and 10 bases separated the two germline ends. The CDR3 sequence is CASSARTVSYEQYF. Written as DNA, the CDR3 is TGTGCCAGCAGTGCTCGGACAGTCTCCTACGAGCAGTACTTC.

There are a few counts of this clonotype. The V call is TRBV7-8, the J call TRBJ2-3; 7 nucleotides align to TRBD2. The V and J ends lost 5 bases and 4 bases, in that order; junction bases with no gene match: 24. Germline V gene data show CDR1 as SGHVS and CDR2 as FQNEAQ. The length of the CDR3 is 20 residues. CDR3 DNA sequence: TGTGCCAGCAGCGTAGGGGTCCTTTCGTGGCGGGAGTCGGGCGCAGATACGCAGTATTTT. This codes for CASSVGVLSWRESGADTQYF.

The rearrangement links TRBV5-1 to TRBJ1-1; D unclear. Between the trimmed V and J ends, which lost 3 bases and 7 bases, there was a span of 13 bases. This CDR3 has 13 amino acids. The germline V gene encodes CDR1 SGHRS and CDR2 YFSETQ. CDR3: CASSSPGKGEAFF. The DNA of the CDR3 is TGCGCCAGCAGCTCTCCAGGCAAGGGTGAAGCTTTCTTT.

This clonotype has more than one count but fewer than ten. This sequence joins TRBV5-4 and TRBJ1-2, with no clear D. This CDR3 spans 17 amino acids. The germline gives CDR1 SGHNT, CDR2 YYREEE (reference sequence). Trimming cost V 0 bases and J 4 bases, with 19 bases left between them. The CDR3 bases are TGTGCCAGCAGCTTGGCAAGTCAGAGGACCCGGAGCTATGGCTACACCTTC. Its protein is CASSLASQRTRSYGYTF.

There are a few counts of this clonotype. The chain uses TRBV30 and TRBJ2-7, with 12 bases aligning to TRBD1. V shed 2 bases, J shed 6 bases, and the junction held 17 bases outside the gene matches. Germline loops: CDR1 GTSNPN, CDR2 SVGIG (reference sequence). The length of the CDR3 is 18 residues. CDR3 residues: CAWSTTGTGGRPLGEQYF. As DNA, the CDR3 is TGTGCCTGGAGTACAACCGGGACAGGGGGCCGCCCCCTTGGCGAGCAGTACTTC.